The sequence of this T cell receptor beta chain was determined in a study of CXCR3-negative and CXCR3-positive naive CD8 T cells. Germline loops: CDR1 SQVTM, CDR2 ANQGSEA. The CDR3 loop spans 15 amino acids. Naive CD8+ T cells were CD45RO-CCR7+CD27+CD95-. The TRB cDNA libraries were prepared by 5' RACE with UMI labels. TCRdb re-called the 5' RACE reads and gives one entry per CDR3 protein, without DNA. The listing records 100,000 to 150,000 distinct CDR3 sequences. Sample: naive CXCR3- CD8+ T cells from blood. Subset of the sample: CD45RO-CCR7+CD27+CD95- naive CD8+ T cells lacking CXCR3 (TNR3-). This TCR derives from a human donor in good health. Some clones in this sample may be carry-over from other donors' samples. The rearrangement links TRBV29-1 to TRBJ2-5; TCRdb's assignment of TRBD2 cannot be checked, as there is no DNA. CDR3: CSVEELSSGQETQYF.